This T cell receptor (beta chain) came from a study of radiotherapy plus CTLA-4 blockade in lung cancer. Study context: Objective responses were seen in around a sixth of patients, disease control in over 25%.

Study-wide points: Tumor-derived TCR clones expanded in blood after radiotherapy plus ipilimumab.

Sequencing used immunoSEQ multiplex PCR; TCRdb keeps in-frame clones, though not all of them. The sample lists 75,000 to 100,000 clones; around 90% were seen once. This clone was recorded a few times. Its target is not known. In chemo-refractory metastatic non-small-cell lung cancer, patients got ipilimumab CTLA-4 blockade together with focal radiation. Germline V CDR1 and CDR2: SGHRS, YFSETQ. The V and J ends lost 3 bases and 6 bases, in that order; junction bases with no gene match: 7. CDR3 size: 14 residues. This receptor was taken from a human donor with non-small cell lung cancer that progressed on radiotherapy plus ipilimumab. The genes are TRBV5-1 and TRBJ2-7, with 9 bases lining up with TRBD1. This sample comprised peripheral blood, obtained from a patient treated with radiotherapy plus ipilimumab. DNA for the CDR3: TGCGCCAGCAGCTCCGGGACAGGGTTATCCGAGCAGTACTTC. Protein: CASSSGTGLSEQYF.